This T cell receptor (beta chain) is from a study of blood T cells in healthy people across ages. General study findings and limits: The long-lived group displayed more naive CD4+ cells, plus higher diversity, than the aged donors did. Donor CMV status was unknown, possibly confounding expanded clonotype changes. Roughly linear age-related decline in beta diversity appeared, significant by age roughly 40.

Combining a sample-barcoded 5' primer with a J-beta primer mix, a second PCR ran for 7 to 11 cycles. TCRdb recomputed calls from the 5' RACE reads with MiXCR, one row per CDR3 protein. The sample has approximately 2,000,000 distinct CDR3 sequences, around 42% seen once; the top ten hold roughly 24%. This clonotype has just a few counts. Antigen specificity is unknown. Drawing of peripheral blood yielded about 10 milliliters from each donor. J was trimmed by 6 bases and V by 2 bases; bases with no gene match: 9. This CDR3 is built from 15 residues. CDR1 and CDR2 (germline): SGHTA, FQGNSA. The chain carries TRBV7-2 and TRBJ2-7; 8 bases are a match to TRBD2. The TCR originated in a human donor in good health. Specimen: blood. CDR3 region: CASSLRTSWPSEQYF. In DNA, the CDR3 is TGTGCCAGCAGCTTACGGACTAGCTGGCCCTCCGAGCAGTACTTC.